This entry features one TCR beta chain sequence. Its antigen remains unknown. These data are taken from a study of T-cell reconstitution after alpha-beta-depleted transplantation in children. The CDR3 contains 16 residues. From germline, CDR1 is SGHRS and CDR2 YFSETQ. V shed 1 base, J shed 1 base, and the junction held 6 bases outside the gene matches. Unique molecular identifiers were used to barcode this TCRbeta library. TCRdb processed the PCR reads anew with MiXCR; each CDR3 protein has one entry. In the table there are approximately 50,000 distinct CDR3 sequences, about 50% of which are singletons. Whole-study findings and limits: Certain patients had high TCRbeta diversity at day 60, and it came from recipient T cells and thymic progenitors that survived. There were reportedly several hundred expanded graft clones from which alpha-beta T cells came about two months after transplant.

This sequence joins TRBV5-1 and TRBJ2-7; 9 nucleotides match TRBD1. Sample: peripheral blood, taken before TCRalphabeta/CD19-depleted stem cell transplant. The receptor's source is a boy younger than two with SCID, due to receive a stem cell transplant. In nucleotides, the CDR3 is TGCGCCAGCAGCTTGTATGGAGGACAGGGGTCCTACGAGCAGTACTTC. Protein: CASSLYGGQGSYEQYF.